This T cell receptor (beta chain) emerged from a study of cytomegalovirus exposure and HLA in healthy donors. This CDR3 region has 14 residues. The V segment lost 6 bases and the J segment 2 bases; nucleotides outside the gene matches: 4. From germline, CDR1 is SGHAT and CDR2 FQDESV (reference sequence). This clone came up a few times. Primers: 60 Vbeta forward and 13 Jbeta reverse. The assay was immunoSEQ multiplex PCR, and TCRdb's table has in-frame clones only and misses some. The repertoire has some 140,000 clones, approximately 75% of them found once; the top ten carry approximately 4%. The TCR comes from a man aged 45-65 years in good health and CMV-seropositive. The chain is built from TRBV11-1 and TRBJ2-7; 10 bases line up with TRBD1. Sequenced input: PBMCs. The DNA for the CDR3 is TGTGCCAGCAGGAGGGACAGGGGACCCTACGAGCAGTACTTC. This encodes CASRRDRGPYEQYF.